One and the same sample provided the 15 T cell receptor beta chains below, sequenced in a study of cytomegalovirus exposure and HLA in healthy donors (dated by TCRdb to between 2016 and 2019). Library creation used the immunoSEQ multiplex PCR assay. For the multiplex PCR, a mixture combining 60 forward primers for TCR Vbeta segments and 13 reverse primers for TCR Jbeta segments was used. TCRdb retrieved this table from immuneACCESS and kept in-frame rearrangements only. Not all clones are present; in checked studies, unresolved V genes account for under half, and no reason is known for the remainder. Here the sample has hundreds of thousands of clones; around 65% occur a single time. About 2.1% of the sample rests with the top ten. The specimen was PBMCs. These receptors were collected from a female donor in good health and CMV-seronegative.

The CDR3 nucleotides read TGTGCCTGGAGTGTACGGGCGGGAGGACGAGATACGCAGTATTTT. It is translated as CAWSVRAGGRDTQYF. V is TRBV30 and J is TRBJ2-3; 8 nucleotides agree with TRBD2. J lost 5 bases, V lost 0 bases, and 7 bases had no gene match. The CDR3 has 15 amino acids. Germline CDR1 and CDR2: GTSNPN and SVGIG (reference sequence).

The genes are TRBV7-3 and TRBJ2-1; 7 bases agree with TRBD2. From germline, CDR1 is SGHTA and CDR2 FQGTGA. The CDR3 has 14 amino acids. Trimming cost V 2 bases and J 9 bases; bases outside gene matches: 7. This CDR3 reads CASSLYGRSSEQFF. The CDR3, as DNA: TGTGCCAGCAGCTTATACGGGAGGTCCAGTGAGCAGTTCTTC.

The CDR3 DNA reads as TGTGCCAGCAGCTTAGGGGGGGGCAATCAGCCCCAGCATTTT. Encoded protein: CASSLGGGNQPQHF. This chain connects TRBV5-4 to TRBJ1-5, with D possibly TRBD1 on 6 matching bases. The length of the CDR3 is 14 residues. The V and J ends lost 2 bases and 2 bases respectively, with 8 bases between them. Germline CDR1 is SGHNT and CDR2 is YYREEE (reference sequence).

The chain uses TRBV7-9 and TRBJ2-5; TRBD2 agrees at 7 bases. The CDR3 runs 14 residues. Trimming at V came to 4 bases and at J to 5 bases, leaving 7 bases not matched to a gene. Germline V gives CDR1 SEHNR, CDR2 FQNEAQ (reference sequence). For the CDR3, the DNA is TGTGCCAGCAGCTCCCCGGGGGGACTGGAGACCCAGTACTTC. It specifies CASSSPGGLETQYF.

The rearrangement joins TRBV5-4 to TRBJ1-1; 9 nucleotides align to TRBD1. CDR3 length: 15 residues. V was clipped by 4 bases and J by 5 bases; unmatched bases: 9. Germline V gene data show CDR1 as SGHNT and CDR2 as YYREEE (reference sequence). CDR3 protein: CASSVDRGSGTEAFF. In DNA form, the CDR3 reads TGTGCCAGCAGCGTCGACAGGGGGAGTGGGACTGAAGCTTTCTTT.

A few counts support this clone. The rearrangement joins TRBV5-1 to TRBJ2-3; 7 nucleotides line up with TRBD1. The CDR3 has 15 amino acids. Trimming removed 4 bases from V and 0 bases from J; junction bases left unmatched: 5. Germline V CDR1 and CDR2: SGHRS, YFSETQ. The DNA for the CDR3 is TGCGCCAGCAGCCTTGACAGGGCCAGCACAGATACGCAGTATTTT. It specifies CASSLDRASTDTQYF.

V and J are TRBV14 and TRBJ2-2; possible D gene TRBD1, 6 bases. This CDR3 region has 15 residues. Germline CDR1 and CDR2: SGHDN and FVKESK. Trimming left V 2 bases short and J 1 base short, with 8 bases between. The CDR3 protein is CASSQTGRNTGELFF. In DNA form, the CDR3 reads TGTGCCAGCAGCCAAACAGGGAGGAACACCGGGGAGCTGTTTTTT.

V is TRBV4-2 and J is TRBJ2-2; D possibly corresponds to TRBD2 (5 bases). The CDR3 length is 13 residues. The germline V gene has CDR1 LGHNA and CDR2 YNFKEQ. With 5 bases removed from V and 6 bases from J, the gap between germline ends came to 10 bases. CDR3 DNA sequence: TGTGCCAGCAGCGGGAGCTCGGCCGGGGAGCTGTTTTTT. Protein: CASSGSSAGELFF.

V and J are TRBV7-9 and TRBJ2-1; D possibly corresponds to TRBD1 (6 bases). Germline CDR1 is SEHNR and CDR2 is FQNEAQ (reference sequence). The CDR3 covers 15 residues. V was clipped by 7 bases and J by 9 bases, with 22 bases between them. The CDR3 DNA reads as TGTGCCAGCAACCTACTCGGACAGCTCCGTAGTGAGCAGTTCTTC. Translating gives CASNLLGQLRSEQFF. Using reference TRBV7-9 and TRBJ2-1 for the parts outside the CDR3, the full variable domain is DTGVSQNPRHKITKRGQNVTFRCDPISEHNRLYWYRQTLGQGPEFLTYFQNEAQLEKSRLLSDRFSAERPKGSFSTLEIQRTEQGDSAMYLCASNLLGQLRSEQFFGPGTRLTVL.

The V gene is TRBV2, the J gene TRBJ1-1; possible D gene TRBD1, 6 bases. The CDR3 extends over 11 amino acids. Trimming took 9 bases from V and 4 from J, leaving 9 bases between them. Germline V lookup: CDR1 SNHLY, CDR2 FYNNEI. CDR3 in amino acids: CASRGTTEAFF. CDR3 nucleotides: TGTGCCAGTAGGGGGACCACTGAAGCTTTCTTT.

This sequence joins TRBV28 and TRBJ1-3; D unclear. The CDR3 is 13 amino acids. CDR1 is MDHEN and CDR2 is SYDVKM in the germline V gene. V lost 8 bases and J 9 bases, leaving 17 bases between the germline ends. This chain's CDR3 is CASGLGSGGTIYF. As DNA, the CDR3 is TGTGCCAGCGGACTGGGGTCAGGCGGCACCATATATTTT.

The J gene is TRBJ1-1, the V gene TRBV27, with unresolved D. The CDR3 contains 11 residues. CDR1 is MNHEY, CDR2 SMNVEV, per germline (reference sequence). V shed 10 bases and J shed 2 bases, with 8 bases lying between them. DNA of the CDR3: TGTGCCACCCAGACTAACACTGAAGCTTTCTTT. It yields the protein CATQTNTEAFF.

V usage is TRBV11-3 and J usage is TRBJ2-5; D possibly corresponds to TRBD1 (6 bases). The V and J ends lost 3 bases and 5 bases respectively, with 16 bases between them. Germline CDR1 SGHNT, CDR2 YENEEA. CDR3 size: 15 residues. The CDR3 DNA reads as TGTGCCAGCAGCTTGGAAGACAGGTCGCTGGAGACCCAGTACTTC. It codes for CASSLEDRSLETQYF.

V gene TRBV5-4 combines with J gene TRBJ2-4; 9 positions agree with TRBD2. J was trimmed by 8 bases and V by 3 bases; bases with no gene match: 9. Per the germline V gene, CDR1 is SGHNT and CDR2 is YYREEE (reference sequence). The CDR3 has 15 residues. CDR3 region: CASSSGTSLLDIQYF. CDR3 DNA sequence: TGTGCCAGCAGCTCCGGGACTAGCCTATTGGACATTCAGTACTTC.

J is TRBJ1-1 and V is TRBV19; D not certain. Trimming took 10 bases from V and 1 from J, leaving 4 bases between them. CDR1 and CDR2 from the germline V gene are LNHDA and SQIVND (reference sequence). The CDR3 spans 10 residues. CDR3 region: CATWNTEAFF. The CDR3 bases are TGTGCCACCTGGAACACTGAAGCTTTCTTT.